This paragraph covers one T cell receptor (beta chain) sequence. This sample stems from a study of OX40 agonist ivuxolimab in advanced cancers. Libraries were prepared by immunoSEQ multiplex PCR; TCRdb keeps only in-frame clonotypes and omits some of them. The profile covers tens of thousands of clones, with approximately 85% appearing a single time and about 4% taken by the ten largest. Germline CDR1 and CDR2: LGHNA and YNFKEQ. Trimming shortened V by 2 bases and J by 3 bases, and 14 bases separated the two germline ends. CDR3 length equals 16 residues. The source material was CD4+ or CD8+ T cells sorted from blood, sampled in a trial of the OX40 agonist ivuxolimab. The chain links TRBV4-2 to TRBJ2-1; possibly TRBD2 for D (5 bases). This clonotype was sampled from an adult with an advanced solid tumor such as melanoma, head and neck, liver or kidney cancer. The CDR3 DNA reads TGTGCCAGCAGCCAAACAATGCGGACTGGCTACAATGAGCAGTTCTTC. Translation: CASSQTMRTGYNEQFF.